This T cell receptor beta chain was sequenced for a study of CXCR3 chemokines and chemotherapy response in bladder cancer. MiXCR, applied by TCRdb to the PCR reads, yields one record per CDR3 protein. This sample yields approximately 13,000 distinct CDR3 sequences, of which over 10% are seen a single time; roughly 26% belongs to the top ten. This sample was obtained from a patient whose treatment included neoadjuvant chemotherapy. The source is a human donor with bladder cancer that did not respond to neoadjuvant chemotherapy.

CDR3 sequence (DNA): TGTGCCAGCAGCCGAGGACAGGGGGCCTCCTACGAGCAGTACTTC. Amino acids: CASSRGQGASYEQYF. The chain has TRBV6-2 or TRBV6-3 and TRBJ2-7; 11 bases match TRBD1. Losses at the gene ends were 6 bases for V and 0 bases for J; bases not matched to a gene: 4. Germline CDR1 and CDR2: MNHEY and SVGEGT. There are 15 residues in the CDR3.